Below are 12 T cell receptor beta chains sequenced from a single sample in a study of control samples from healthy donors and cancer patients. Data came from immunoSEQ multiplex PCR; TCRdb stores just in-frame clones and leaves some out. The sample shows around 42,000 clones, approximately 94% of them seen only once. Material for sequencing was blood. The receptors here all came from a man in his sixties in good health.

A single count supports this clone. The CDR3 nucleotides read TGTGCCACCAGTGATACTTCAGGGGGCGCGGCTAATGAAAAACTGTTTTTT. Translation: CATSDTSGGAANEKLFF. The V and J genes are TRBV24-1 and TRBJ1-4; 8 positions match TRBD1. The CDR3 spans 17 residues. Germline V lookup: CDR1 KGHDR, CDR2 SFDVKD. V lost 3 bases to trimming and J lost 3 bases; unmatched junction nucleotides: 8.

The rearrangement links TRBV6-1 to TRBJ1-5; D remains unclear. Germline values: CDR1 MNHNS, CDR2 SASEGT. There are 16 residues in the CDR3. The V gene lost 2 bases and the J gene lost 4 bases, with 15 bases spanning the gap. The CDR3 is CASSESLRPLNQPQHF. In DNA form, the CDR3 reads TGTGCCAGCAGTGAAAGTCTGAGGCCTCTTAATCAGCCCCAGCATTTT.

The chain combines TRBV6-5 with TRBJ1-2, with D maybe TRBD1 (6 bases). Germline-derived CDR1 and CDR2 are MNHEY and SVGAGI. Trimming cost V 5 bases and J 6 bases, with 13 bases left between them. This CDR3 is 13 amino acids long. CDR3 protein: CASSTSGGHGYTF. CDR3 sequence (DNA): TGTGCCAGCAGTACCTCGGGGGGGCATGGCTACACCTTC.

This CDR3 reads CASSLGLAGDTQYF. DNA for the CDR3: TGTGCCAGCAGCTTGGGCCTAGCGGGAGATACGCAGTATTTT. This rearrangement joins TRBV5-4 to TRBJ2-3, with 8 bases identical to TRBD2. V lost 0 bases, J lost 5 bases, and 2 bases stayed unmatched. The CDR3 consists of 14 residues. The germline gives CDR1 SGHNT, CDR2 YYREEE (reference sequence).

This clone appeared a single time. For the CDR3, the DNA is TGTGCCAGCAGCCTAAGGACAGGGTATGGCTACACCTTC. It encodes CASSLRTGYGYTF. The chain has TRBV11-3 and TRBJ1-2, with TRBD1 identical over 8 bases. The length of the CDR3 is 13 residues. Per the germline V gene, CDR1 is SGHNT and CDR2 is YENEEA. V was clipped by 5 bases and J by 5 bases; unmatched bases: 4. Together with reference TRBV11-3 and TRBJ1-2, the CDR3 gives the full variable domain: EAGVVQSPRYKIIEKKQPVAFWCNPISGHNTLYWYLQNLGQGPELLIRYENEEAVDDSQLPKDRFSAERLKGVDSTLKIQPAELGDSAVYLCASSLRTGYGYTFGSGTRLTVV.

The chain is built from TRBV14 and TRBJ1-1, with a possible D match to TRBD1 (6 bases). The V gene's germline CDR1 is SGHDN and CDR2 FVKESK. The CDR3 totals 14 residues. V lost 4 bases, J lost 3 bases, and 12 bases lay in between. CDR3 region: CASSPPRGDTEAFF. As DNA, the CDR3 is TGTGCCAGCAGCCCGCCCAGGGGAGACACTGAAGCTTTCTTT.

The chain uses TRBV27 and TRBJ2-2; TRBD2 aligns across 11 bases. V shed 2 bases and J 7 bases; nucleotides not matched to a gene: 9. The germline CDR1 and CDR2 sequences are MNHEY and SMNVEV (reference sequence). CDR3 length: 17 residues. CDR3 coding DNA: TGTGCCAGCAGTTTAAGAATTACTAGCGGGAGTGGCGGGGAGCTGTTTTTT. It specifies CASSLRITSGSGGELFF.

There are a few counts of this clone. CDR3 loop: CATKLAGSYNEQFF. The CDR3 coding sequence is TGTGCCACTAAACTAGCGGGCTCCTACAATGAGCAGTTCTTC. J is TRBJ2-1 and V is TRBV19; 9 nucleotides agree with TRBD2. Germline CDR1 reads LNHDA; CDR2 reads SQIVND (reference sequence). The CDR3 sequence is 14 residues long. V dropped 10 bases and J dropped 0; count of bases not matched to a gene: 4.

The J gene is TRBJ2-1, the V gene TRBV25-1; possible D gene TRBD1, 6 bases. The CDR3 spans 17 residues. Germline V lookup: CDR1 MGHDK, CDR2 SYGVNS. Trimming pared 5 bases from V and 5 bases from J, leaving 22 bases between. DNA for the CDR3: TGTGCCAGCAGTTCCCACCGGGACATCTTTGGACACAATGAGCAGTTCTTC. It yields the protein CASSSHRDIFGHNEQFF.

The chain uses TRBV28 and TRBJ2-1; D unresolved. Germline V CDR1 and CDR2: MDHEN, SYDVKM. The CDR3 extends over 15 amino acids. V gave up 5 bases and J gave up 3 bases, with 14 bases separating them. The CDR3 reads CASSPYRAIYNEQFF. The CDR3 DNA follows: TGTGCCAGCAGTCCGTACCGGGCCATCTACAATGAGCAGTTCTTC.

The chain employs TRBV7-3 and TRBJ1-2, with TRBD1 matching over 9 bases. V shed 4 bases and J 6 bases; nucleotides not matched to a gene: 6. This CDR3 comprises 14 residues. Germline loops: CDR1 SGHTA, CDR2 FQGTGA. CDR3 loop: CASSSTGGVDGYTF. The CDR3 nucleotides read TGTGCCAGCAGCTCAACAGGGGGCGTCGATGGCTACACCTTC.

The chain is built from TRBV30 and TRBJ1-5, with 7 bases lining up with TRBD1. The CDR3 contains 16 residues. The V segment lost 7 bases and the J segment 2 bases; nucleotides outside the gene matches: 14. Germline CDR1 reads GTSNPN; CDR2 reads SVGIG (reference sequence). The CDR3 is CAFTNRGIRGNQPQHF. CDR3 bases: TGTGCCTTTACAAACAGGGGTATTCGGGGCAATCAGCCCCAGCATTTT. Using reference TRBV30 and TRBJ1-5 for the parts outside the CDR3, the full variable domain is SQTIHQWPATLVQPVGSPLSLECTVEGTSNPNLYWYRQAAGRGLQLLFYSVGIGQISSEVPQNLSASRPQDRQFILSSKKLLLSDSGFYLCAFTNRGIRGNQPQHFGDGTRLSIL.